This T cell receptor (beta chain) was sequenced for a study of beta chain features in type 1 diabetes. Per the germline V gene, CDR1 is LGHNA and CDR2 is YSLEER. The V and J ends lost 4 bases and 5 bases respectively, with 16 bases between them. The CDR3 sequence is 15 residues long. The study, taken as a whole, reports: Patients and controls would share equally any PCR tilt toward shorter templates. All four CD4+ subsets of Type 1 diabetes patients contained TCRB CDR3s that were moderately but significantly shorter. Fewer insertions but more deletions were seen at VDJ junctions in type 1 diabetes patients.

TCRB transcripts that were expressed got sequenced, as all of the isolated RNA had been reverse transcribed. It was found that naive, central memory and regulatory T cell samples averaged about 3.4 million reads. Assay: immunoSEQ multiplex PCR; the TCRdb copy retains only in-frame clones and omits some. The sample records hundreds of thousands of clones, more than 11% being singletons. Concerning this clone itself: The target antigen is unknown.

The gene calls are TRBV4-3 and TRBJ2-3; D may be TRBD2 (5 bases). The clonotype originates from a man in his thirties or forties in good health. Input material: naive CD4+ T cells from blood. The CDR3 DNA is TGCGCCAGCAGCCGGTGGAGCCAGGCGGGAGATACGCAGTATTTT. This codes for CASSRWSQAGDTQYF.